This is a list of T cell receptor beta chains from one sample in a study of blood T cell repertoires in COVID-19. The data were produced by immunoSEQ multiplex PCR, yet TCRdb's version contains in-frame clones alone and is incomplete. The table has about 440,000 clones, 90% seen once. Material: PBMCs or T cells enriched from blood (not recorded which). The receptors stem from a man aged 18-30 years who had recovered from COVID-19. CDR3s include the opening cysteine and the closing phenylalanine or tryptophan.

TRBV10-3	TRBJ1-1	CAIQRSEGEAFF
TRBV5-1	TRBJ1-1	CASHSRGNTEAFF
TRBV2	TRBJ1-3	CASSVGQGNTIYF
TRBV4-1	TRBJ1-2	CASSQMTGGYTF
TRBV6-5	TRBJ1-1	CASSYLDEAFF
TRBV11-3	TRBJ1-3	CASSLQGYSGNTIYF
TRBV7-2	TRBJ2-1	CASSPVRGAGVEQFF
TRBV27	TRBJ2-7	CASSPVQGYEQYF
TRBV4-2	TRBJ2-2	CASSHLAGREGTGELFF
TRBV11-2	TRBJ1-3	CASSPQPRQRRRNTIYF
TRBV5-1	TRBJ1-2	CASSRERDVYGYTF
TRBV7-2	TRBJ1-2	CASSLVGRDYGYTF
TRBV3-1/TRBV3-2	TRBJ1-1	CASSQVRGPGEAFF
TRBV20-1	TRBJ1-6	CSASPGSGSPLHF
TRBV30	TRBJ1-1	CAWSRQGGTEAFF
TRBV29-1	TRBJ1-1	CSVEPLGAEMNTEAFF
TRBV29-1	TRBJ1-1	CSVEDLGGGYTEAFF
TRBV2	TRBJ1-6	CAGAGTGNSPLHF
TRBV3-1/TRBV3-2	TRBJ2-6	CASSQPGHASGANVLTF
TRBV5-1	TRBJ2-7	CASSPREDFRYEQYF
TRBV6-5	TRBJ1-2	CATGTGGAGYTF
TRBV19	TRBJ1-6	CASSIGQGSPLHF
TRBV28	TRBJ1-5	CASSSPEARVAF